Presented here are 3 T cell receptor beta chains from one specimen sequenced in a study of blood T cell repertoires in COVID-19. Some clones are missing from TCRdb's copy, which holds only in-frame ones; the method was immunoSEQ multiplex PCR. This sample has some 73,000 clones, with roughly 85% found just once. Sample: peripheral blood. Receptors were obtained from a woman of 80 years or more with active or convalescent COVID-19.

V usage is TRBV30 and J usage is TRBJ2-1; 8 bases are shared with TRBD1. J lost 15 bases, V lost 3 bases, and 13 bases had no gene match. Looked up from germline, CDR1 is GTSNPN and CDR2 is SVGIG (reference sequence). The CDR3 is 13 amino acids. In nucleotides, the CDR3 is TGTGCCTGGAGCGGAAACATCGGACAGGGACGGTTCTTC. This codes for CAWSGNIGQGRFF.

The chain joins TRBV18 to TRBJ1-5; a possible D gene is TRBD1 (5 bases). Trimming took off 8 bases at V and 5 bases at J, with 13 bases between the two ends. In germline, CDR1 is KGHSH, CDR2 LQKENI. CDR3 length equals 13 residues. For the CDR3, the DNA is TGTGCCAGCCGTACGGCGGGGGATCAGCCCCAGCATTTT. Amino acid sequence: CASRTAGDQPQHF.

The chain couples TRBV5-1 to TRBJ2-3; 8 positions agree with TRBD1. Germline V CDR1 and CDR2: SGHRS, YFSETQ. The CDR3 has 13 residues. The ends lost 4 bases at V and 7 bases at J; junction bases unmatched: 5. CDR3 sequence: CASSDQGAHTQYF. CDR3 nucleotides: TGCGCCAGCAGCGATCAGGGGGCTCATACGCAGTATTTT.